The 32 T cell receptor beta chains presented below share a single source sample, sequenced in a study of cytomegalovirus exposure and HLA in healthy donors. PCR primers comprised 60 Vbeta and 13 Jbeta primers. Assay: immunoSEQ multiplex PCR; the TCRdb copy retains only in-frame clones and omits some. The sample lists 90,000 to 100,000 clones, under 80% occurring once. The sample taken for sequencing was PBMCs. These receptors all stem from a middle-aged man in good health and CMV-seronegative.

The rearrangement links TRBV5-5 to TRBJ2-5; 8 bases align to TRBD2. The CDR3 totals 17 residues. With V trimmed by 4 bases and J by 1 base, 12 bases remained unmatched. CDR1 and CDR2 from the germline V gene are SGHKS and YYEKEE (reference sequence). As DNA, the CDR3 is TGTGCCAGCAGCCTTGGGATGGCGGGAGGCCTCCAAGAGACCCAGTACTTC. Its protein product is CASSLGMAGGLQETQYF.

This rearrangement joins TRBV27 to TRBJ1-5, with a weak D call TRBD1 (6 bases). The ends were cut back, 3 bases at V and 3 bases at J, with 12 bases in the middle. The length of the CDR3 is 15 residues. Germline assignment: CDR1 MNHEY and CDR2 SMNVEV (reference sequence). The CDR3 spells CASSFGRGFNQPQHF. CDR3 nucleotides: TGTGCCAGCAGTTTTGGCAGGGGCTTCAATCAGCCCCAGCATTTT.

The V and J genes are TRBV2 and TRBJ2-3; TRBD1 matches at 7 bases. The CDR3 totals 13 residues. Germline V gene sequence: CDR1 SNHLY, CDR2 FYNNEI. After removal of 6 bases from V and 6 bases from J, the junction contained 6 bases not matched to a gene. CDR3 protein: CASRVGGMDTQYF. DNA of the CDR3: TGTGCCAGCAGGGTAGGGGGCATGGATACGCAGTATTTT.

This chain uses TRBV28 with TRBJ1-1; D possibly corresponds to TRBD1 (5 bases). The CDR3 covers 15 residues. Looked up from germline, CDR1 is MDHEN and CDR2 is SYDVKM. The V gene lost 2 bases and the J gene lost 5 bases, with 15 bases spanning the gap. CDR3 region: CASSLRGLRYTEAFF. The CDR3 DNA reads as TGTGCCAGCAGTTTACGGGGGTTGAGGTATACTGAAGCTTTCTTT.

CDR3 in DNA: TGTGCCAGCAGCGCTCTAGCAGGCCCCGGGGAGCTGTTTTTT. The encoded protein is CASSALAGPGELFF. The chain links TRBV6-6 to TRBJ2-2; possible D gene TRBD2, 5 bases. This CDR3 has 14 residues. The V gene lost 6 bases and the J gene lost 6 bases, with 14 bases spanning the gap. Germline lookup yields CDR1 MNHNY and CDR2 SVGAGI (reference sequence).

This chain uses TRBV7-2 with TRBJ1-2; D might be TRBD1 (6 bases). The CDR3 extends over 15 amino acids. The V end lost 1 base, the J end lost 5 bases, and 14 bases lay between the germline ends. Germline lookup yields CDR1 SGHTA and CDR2 FQGNSA. The CDR3 protein is CASSLGGARGYGYTF. In DNA, the CDR3 is TGTGCCAGCAGCTTAGGGGGGGCGCGGGGGTATGGCTACACCTTC.

The gene calls are TRBV27 and TRBJ2-3; 12 bases line up with TRBD2. The CDR3 extends over 18 amino acids. CDR1 and CDR2 from the germline V gene are MNHEY and SMNVEV (reference sequence). J was trimmed by 7 bases and V by 0 bases; bases with no gene match: 11. The CDR3 reads CASSLSGSASGGAYTQYF. CDR3 DNA sequence: TGTGCCAGCAGTTTATCCGGGTCTGCTAGCGGGGGGGCGTATACGCAGTATTTT.

The chain carries TRBV18 and TRBJ2-7; tentatively, D is TRBD1 (6 bases). CDR3 size: 14 residues. The germline CDR1 and CDR2 sequences are KGHSH and LQKENI. V lost 4 bases to trimming and J lost 6 bases, with 16 bases between them. CDR3 in amino acids: CASSLGQPPVEQYF. DNA of the CDR3: TGTGCCAGCTCACTGGGACAACCACCGGTCGAGCAGTACTTC.

V usage is TRBV7-9 and J usage is TRBJ2-3; D gene unclear. The CDR3 loop spans 12 amino acids. Trimming cost V 4 bases and J 5 bases, with 7 bases left between them. CDR1 and CDR2 from the germline V gene are SEHNR and FQNEAQ (reference sequence). This chain's CDR3 is CASSSLGDTQYF. The CDR3 DNA reads as TGTGCCAGCAGCTCACTCGGAGATACGCAGTATTTT.

The chain employs TRBV7-2 and TRBJ1-5, with D possibly matching TRBD1 (5 bases). Germline CDR1 reads SGHTA; CDR2 reads FQGNSA. The CDR3 consists of 15 residues. V shed 5 bases and J shed 6 bases, with 17 bases lying between them. Here the CDR3 reads CASSLGGGLRQPQHF. For the CDR3, the DNA is TGTGCCAGCAGCCTCGGGGGAGGGCTCCGTCAGCCCCAGCATTTT.

This clone was found once. The chain carries TRBV9 and TRBJ2-1; a possible D gene is TRBD1 (6 bases). V was pared by 2 bases and J by 4 bases, with 7 bases between. Germline loops: CDR1 SGDLS, CDR2 YYNGEE. The CDR3 covers 13 residues. The CDR3 loop is CASSVQGYNEQFF. In DNA, the CDR3 is TGTGCCAGCAGCGTTCAGGGGTACAATGAGCAGTTCTTC. Together with reference TRBV9 and TRBJ2-1, the CDR3 gives the full variable domain: DSGVTQTPKHLITATGQRVTLRCSPRSGDLSVYWYQQSLDQGLQFLIQYYNGEERAKGNILERFSAQQFPDLHSELNLSSLELGDSALYFCASSVQGYNEQFFGPGTRLTVL.

There are a few counts of this clone. The chain is built from TRBV2 and TRBJ1-4; D ambiguous. Trimming stripped 7 bases from V and 8 bases from J, with 17 bases between. The germline V gene has CDR1 SNHLY and CDR2 FYNNEI. The CDR3 runs 14 residues. The CDR3 DNA is TGTGCCAGCACCTCAGACTTAGGAGGGGAAAAACTGTTTTTT. Its protein is CASTSDLGGEKLFF.

The chain combines TRBV6-5 with TRBJ1-6; D remains unclear. This CDR3 comprises 14 residues. The germline V gene encodes CDR1 MNHEY and CDR2 SVGAGI. The ends were cut back, 5 bases at V and 7 bases at J, with 12 bases in the middle. The CDR3 DNA reads TGTGCCAGCAGTCGAACCGGGGTGAATTCACCCCTCCACTTT. It is translated as CASSRTGVNSPLHF.

CDR3 amino acids: CASRPVDSSPLHF. CDR3 DNA sequence: TGTGCCAGCAGACCAGTCGACAGTTCACCCCTCCACTTT. The V call is TRBV27, the J call TRBJ1-6, with D perhaps TRBD1 (5 bases). Deletions cut 6 bases from V and 9 bases from J, with 12 bases between. The CDR3 runs to 13 residues. Per germline, CDR1 MNHEY and CDR2 SMNVEV (reference sequence).

This chain uses TRBV5-1 with TRBJ2-3; 11 bases map to TRBD2. J lost 6 bases, V lost 3 bases, and 6 bases had no gene match. Germline V gives CDR1 SGHRS, CDR2 YFSETQ. This CDR3 region has 15 residues. The CDR3 sequence is CASSSTSGSPDTQYF. The CDR3 DNA reads TGCGCCAGCAGCTCTACTAGCGGGAGTCCCGATACGCAGTATTTT. The whole variable domain, remainder taken from reference TRBV5-1 and TRBJ2-3, is KAGVTQTPRYLIKTRGQQVTLSCSPISGHRSVSWYQQTPGQGLQFLFEYFSETQRNKGNFPGRFSGRQFSNSRSEMNVSTLELGDSALYLCASSSTSGSPDTQYFGPGTRLTVL.

V usage is TRBV7-6 and J usage is TRBJ1-4; 8 positions agree with TRBD1. Trimming at V came to 5 bases and at J to 8 bases, leaving 10 bases not matched to a gene. The germline CDR1 and CDR2 sequences are SGHVS and FNYEAQ. The CDR3 sequence is 15 residues long. The CDR3 region has the DNA TGTGCCAGCAGCGCCTCGGTGCAGGGGGCAGAAAAACTGTTTTTT. It encodes CASSASVQGAEKLFF.

V is TRBV28 and J is TRBJ2-5, with D perhaps TRBD2 (6 bases). CDR1 and CDR2 (germline): MDHEN, SYDVKM. The CDR3 consists of 15 residues. V was clipped by 6 bases and J by 5 bases, with 19 bases between them. CDR3 in amino acids: CASRVVGTSMETQYF. CDR3 nucleotides: TGTGCCAGCAGAGTTGTGGGGACTTCCATGGAGACCCAGTACTTC. Variable domain in full (rest from reference TRBV28 and TRBJ2-5): DVKVTQSSRYLVKRTGEKVFLECVQDMDHENMFWYRQDPGLGLRLIYFSYDVKMKEKGDIPEGYSVSREKKERFSLILESASTNQTSMYLCASRVVGTSMETQYFGPGTRLLVL.

This chain connects TRBV6-1 to TRBJ2-2; possibly TRBD1 for D (5 bases). The CDR3 spans 12 residues. In germline, CDR1 is MNHNS, CDR2 SASEGT. V lost 7 bases and J lost 4, with 7 bases in between. Here the CDR3 reads CASTGITGELFF. For the CDR3, the DNA is TGTGCCAGCACAGGGATCACCGGGGAGCTGTTTTTT.

The rearrangement joins TRBV6-4 to TRBJ2-7; D may be TRBD2 (6 bases). The CDR3 spans 15 residues. V lost 2 bases to trimming and J lost 0 bases, with 11 bases between them. In germline, CDR1 is MRHNA, CDR2 SNTAGT. Written as DNA, the CDR3 is TGTGCCAGCAGTGACGGAGGGAAGAGCTCCTACGAGCAGTACTTC. It specifies CASSDGGKSSYEQYF.

For the CDR3, the DNA is TGTGCCAGTAGTGCGGGACAGACCTACGAGCAGTACTTC. It translates to CASSAGQTYEQYF. The rearrangement links TRBV19 to TRBJ2-7, with D maybe TRBD1 (7 bases). The CDR3 contains 13 residues. Germline CDR1 LNHDA, CDR2 SQIVND (reference sequence). Trimming removed 5 bases from V and 2 bases from J, with 10 bases in between.

This sequence joins TRBV4-3 and TRBJ2-1; 8 nucleotides align to TRBD2. CDR3 length: 17 amino acids. V lost 0 bases to trimming and J lost 2 bases; unmatched junction nucleotides: 6. Germline assignment: CDR1 LGHNA and CDR2 YSLEER. CDR3 sequence: CASSQDRGLATYNEQFF. In DNA, the CDR3 is TGCGCCAGCAGCCAAGATCGAGGACTAGCCACCTACAATGAGCAGTTCTTC.

This chain connects TRBV11-2 to TRBJ2-7; tentatively, D is TRBD2 (5 bases). CDR1 and CDR2 (germline): SGHAT, FQNNGV. CDR3 length equals 16 residues. V shed 1 base and J shed 6 bases, with 19 bases lying between them. CDR3 in amino acids: CASSLVPGIRLFEQYF. Here the CDR3 DNA reads TGTGCCAGCAGCTTAGTACCCGGGATAAGATTATTCGAGCAGTACTTC.

With respect to this clone: A junction boundary mismatches the germline segment, possibly from a read error. The gene calls are TRBV19 and TRBJ1-3; 11 bases align to TRBD1. CDR1 and CDR2 from the germline V gene are LNHDA and SQIVND (reference sequence). The CDR3 covers 16 residues. The DNA for the CDR3 is TGTGCCAGTAGCAGCGGCGGACAGGGGGCTGGAAACGCCATATATTTT. Its translation is CASSSGGQGAGNAIYF.

This clone occurred a few times. The V gene is TRBV7-9, the J gene TRBJ1-4; D might be TRBD1 (6 bases). Trimming took 0 bases from V and 0 from J, leaving 17 bases between them. Germline loops: CDR1 SEHNR, CDR2 FQNEAQ (reference sequence). CDR3 size: 19 residues. CDR3: CASSLAAGGLGATNEKLFF. The CDR3, as DNA: TGTGCCAGCAGCTTAGCCGCCGGGGGGCTGGGGGCAACTAATGAAAAACTGTTTTTT.

This clone turned up a few times. The sample carries other DNA sequences with the same CDR3. V usage is TRBV4-3 and J usage is TRBJ2-5; 7 bases agree with TRBD1. Germline V gene lookup returns CDR1 LGHNA and CDR2 YSLEER. The CDR3 sequence is 13 residues long. Losses at the gene ends were 1 base for V and 4 bases for J; bases not matched to a gene: 0. The CDR3 DNA sequence: TGCGCCAGCAGCCAAGGACAGGGAGAGACCCAGTACTTC. It is translated as CASSQGQGETQYF.

This clone was seen just once. The genes are TRBV6-6 and TRBJ2-1, with a possible D match to TRBD1 (5 bases). The CDR3 spans 12 residues. The V end lost 2 bases, the J end lost 9 bases, and 8 bases lay between the germline ends. The germline V gene encodes CDR1 MNHNY and CDR2 SVGAGI (reference sequence). As DNA, the CDR3 is TGTGCCAGCAGTTACGCCCAGGGTGAGCAGTTCTTC. Translated: CASSYAQGEQFF.

The gene calls are TRBV7-8 and TRBJ2-6; D unclear. This CDR3 spans 15 amino acids. V shed 0 bases and J shed 6 bases, with 9 bases lying between them. Germline lookup yields CDR1 SGHVS and CDR2 FQNEAQ. CDR3 DNA: TGTGCCAGCAGCTTAGCCCCCTATTTGGCCAACGTCCTGACTTTC. Encoded protein: CASSLAPYLANVLTF.

The rearrangement joins TRBV15 to TRBJ2-7, with D uncertain. This CDR3 has 13 amino acids. Deletions cut 5 bases from V and 6 bases from J, with 14 bases between. The germline V gene encodes CDR1 LNHNV and CDR2 YYDKDF (reference sequence). CDR3 sequence (DNA): TGTGCCACCAGCGGAACAGACCTTTTCGAGCAGTACTTC. Its translation is CATSGTDLFEQYF.

This rearrangement joins TRBV21-1 to TRBJ1-1. TRBV21-1 is flagged as a pseudogene. The CDR3 spans 16 residues. CDR3 region: CASSKEGGLMNTEAFF. Here the CDR3 DNA reads TGTGCCAGCAGCAAAGAGGGGGGGCTCATGAACACTGAAGCTTTCTTT.

In this sample, this clone turned up once. The chain couples TRBV5-1 to TRBJ2-4, with 12 bases identical to TRBD2. The CDR3 sequence is 16 residues long. Germline CDR1 is SGHRS and CDR2 is YFSETQ. J was trimmed by 1 base and V by 3 bases; bases with no gene match: 2. The CDR3 bases are TGCGCCAGCAGCTCGGGGACTAGCGGGGCCAAAAACATTCAGTACTTC. Protein sequence: CASSSGTSGAKNIQYF. The full variable domain, in which reference TRBV5-1 and TRBJ2-4 provide the parts outside the CDR3, is KAGVTQTPRYLIKTRGQQVTLSCSPISGHRSVSWYQQTPGQGLQFLFEYFSETQRNKGNFPGRFSGRQFSNSRSEMNVSTLELGDSALYLCASSSGTSGAKNIQYFGAGTRLSVL.

The chain joins TRBV7-2 to TRBJ2-5; no firm D call. The length of the CDR3 is 14 residues. CDR1 is SGHTA and CDR2 is FQGNSA in the germline V gene. V lost 3 bases, J lost 0 bases, and 8 bases lay in between. CDR3 nucleotides: TGTGCCAGCAGCTTCACACCGTACCAAGAGACCCAGTACTTC. This gives the protein CASSFTPYQETQYF.

The chain links TRBV28 to TRBJ2-3, with 7 bases that match TRBD1. The germline gives CDR1 MDHEN, CDR2 SYDVKM. The CDR3 loop spans 13 amino acids. The ends lost 6 bases at V and 3 bases at J; junction bases unmatched: 3. In nucleotides, the CDR3 is TGTGCCAGCAGCCGGGACAGAACAGATACGCAGTATTTT. Protein sequence: CASSRDRTDTQYF.